Below are 32 T cell receptor beta chains sequenced from a single sample in a study of breast tumors, draining lymph nodes, adjacent tissues (dated by TCRdb to the mid-2010s). Lymph node samples came from the axillary draining lymph nodes of breast cancer patients. The method was multiplex PCR. The instrument was an Illumina HiSeq 2000. TCRdb's own reprocessing of the public reads used fastp at Q25 and MiXCR and kept productive beta chains. Rows are combined by CDR3 protein, so each entry shows the most common genes and DNA. Within this sample are under 350,000 distinct CDR3 sequences, with 30% to 35% of them counted one time only. More than 0.85% of the sample is taken by the ten largest. Specimen: axillary lymph node tissue. These TCRs come from a female donor with breast cancer. Some clones in this sample may be carry-over from other donors' samples.

In this sample, this clonotype turned up many times. The genes are TRBV11-3 and TRBJ2-5, with D perhaps TRBD2 (6 bases). Trimming took off 7 bases at V and 2 bases at J, with 17 bases between the two ends. The CDR3 is 15 residues long. CDR1 and CDR2 from the germline V gene are SGHNT and YENEEA. The CDR3 region has the DNA TGTGCCAGCACGGCGGGACCGGGAATTCAAGAGACCCAGTACTTC. Amino acids: CASTAGPGIQETQYF. Together with reference TRBV11-3 and TRBJ2-5, the CDR3 gives the full variable domain: EAGVVQSPRYKIIEKKQPVAFWCNPISGHNTLYWYLQNLGQGPELLIRYENEEAVDDSQLPKDRFSAERLKGVDSTLKIQPAELGDSAVYLCASTAGPGIQETQYFGPGTRLLVL.

The chain's CDR3 is CASSQDSGSGNIQYF. Here the CDR3 DNA reads TGTGCCAGCAGCCAAGATAGCGGTAGCGGAAACATTCAGTACTTC. The V and J genes are TRBV4-2 and TRBJ2-4, with D possibly TRBD2 on 6 matching bases. The length of the CDR3 is 15 residues. Germline CDR1 and CDR2: LGHNA and YNFKEQ. Between the trimmed V and J ends, which lost 0 bases and 6 bases, there was a span of 12 bases.

This clonotype was observed many times. The chain couples TRBV12-3 or TRBV12-4 to TRBJ2-3; no reliable D call. The CDR3 length is 14 residues. Trimming removed 1 base at V and 6 bases at J, with 11 bases between. The CDR3 bases are TGTGCCAGCAGTTTAGTATTGCTATCTGATACGCAGTATTTT. Its translation: CASSLVLLSDTQYF.

This chain joins TRBV29-1 and TRBJ2-7; 8 nucleotides match TRBD1. The CDR3 runs 13 residues. V was clipped by 8 bases and J by 7 bases; unmatched bases: 13. Germline V CDR1 and CDR2: SQVTM, ANQGSEA. The chain's CDR3 is CSSLIQGGREQYF. CDR3 coding DNA: TGCAGCAGTTTAATACAGGGGGGTCGGGAGCAGTACTTC.

This clonotype occurred many times. The chain couples TRBV5-5 to TRBJ1-6, with D uncertain. Germline V lookup: CDR1 SGHKS, CDR2 YYEKEE (reference sequence). The CDR3 sequence is 11 residues long. The ends were cut back, 4 bases at V and 7 bases at J, with 3 bases in the middle. DNA of the CDR3: TGTGCCAGCAGCCGAAATTCACCCCTCCACTTT. Translated: CASSRNSPLHF.

The rearrangement links TRBV10-3 to TRBJ2-7; 8 bases map to TRBD2. The CDR3 contains 13 residues. Germline V CDR1 and CDR2: ENHRY, SYGVKD. The V segment lost 10 bases and the J segment 4 bases; nucleotides outside the gene matches: 9. This chain's CDR3 is CATGQSGSYEQYF. Here the CDR3 DNA reads TGTGCCACCGGTCAGAGCGGGAGTTACGAGCAGTACTTC.

This clonotype was detected ten times or more. The chain joins TRBV29-1 to TRBJ2-1; 7 bases match TRBD1. This CDR3 spans 12 amino acids. The germline V gene has CDR1 SQVTM and CDR2 ANQGSEA. The J segment lost 5 bases and the V segment lost 6 bases, leaving 4 bases of the junction unmatched. The CDR3 spells CSVWDRNNEQFF. CDR3 in DNA: TGCAGCGTGTGGGACAGAAACAATGAGCAGTTCTTC.

V usage is TRBV12-3 or TRBV12-4 and J usage is TRBJ2-3; D is unclear. The CDR3 runs 14 residues. V lost 5 bases and J 2 bases, leaving 11 bases between the germline ends. The chain's CDR3 is CASSARVNTDTQYF. The CDR3 DNA is TGTGCCAGCAGTGCCCGGGTGAACACAGATACGCAGTATTTT.

This clonotype was detected a few times. The rearrangement links TRBV20-1 to TRBJ2-1, with D perhaps assigned TRBD1 or TRBD2 (6 bases each). CDR1 DFQATT and CDR2 SNEGSKA come from the germline V gene (reference sequence). This CDR3 comprises 17 residues. V was clipped by 1 base and J by 0 bases, with 16 bases between them. CDR3 amino acids: CSARGGLYSGSYNEQFF. The DNA for the CDR3 is TGCAGTGCTAGAGGGGGGCTCTATAGCGGCTCCTACAATGAGCAGTTCTTC.

This clonotype was found a few times. J is TRBJ1-5 and V is TRBV6-2 or TRBV6-3; D is unresolved. CDR1 is MNHEY, CDR2 SVGEGT, per germline. With 2 bases removed from V and 7 bases from J, the gap between germline ends came to 6 bases. The CDR3 is made up of 12 amino acids. The CDR3 spells CASSYGPQPQHF. Written as DNA, the CDR3 is TGTGCCAGCAGTTACGGGCCCCAGCCCCAGCATTTT.

This clonotype occurred a few times. The chain links TRBV6-5 to TRBJ1-1, with D hard to call. V gave up 0 bases and J gave up 2 bases, with 10 bases separating them. Germline V gene lookup returns CDR1 MNHEY and CDR2 SVGAGI. This CDR3 spans 15 amino acids. CDR3 sequence (DNA): TGTGCCAGCAGTTACTCGTACCTACCTAACACTGAAGCTTTCTTT. As protein: CASSYSYLPNTEAFF.

This clonotype appeared many times. The chain joins TRBV11-2 to TRBJ2-7, with 10 bases lining up with TRBD1. V was pared by 6 bases and J by 3 bases, with 5 bases of the junction left unmatched. The CDR3 has 14 residues. The germline V gene encodes CDR1 SGHAT and CDR2 FQNNGV. CDR3: CASSHGTGVYEQYF. The CDR3 DNA follows: TGTGCCAGCAGTCATGGGACAGGGGTCTACGAGCAGTACTTC.

This clonotype appeared many times. This CDR3 is CASRETSGRATGDTQYF. The CDR3 coding sequence is TGCGCCAGCAGGGAGACTAGCGGGAGGGCGACGGGGGATACGCAGTATTTT. The V and J genes are TRBV10-2 and TRBJ2-3, with 14 positions matching TRBD2. In germline, CDR1 is WSHSY, CDR2 SAAADI. Trimming took 6 bases from V and 6 from J; bases not matched to a gene: 11. The CDR3 contains 17 residues.

As regards this clonotype: In this CDR3 the conserved last residue, phenylalanine or tryptophan, is missing, so a read error is likely. V usage is TRBV9 and J usage is TRBJ1-3; weak D call: TRBD1 (6 bases). This CDR3 spans 13 amino acids. The V and J ends lost 4 bases and 8 bases respectively, with 13 bases between them. Looked up from germline, CDR1 is SGDLS and CDR2 is YYNGEE. CDR3 protein: CASSLTGFDTIYS. CDR3 DNA: TGTGCCAGCAGCCTAACAGGGTTTGACACCATATATTCT.

Many counts were recorded for this clonotype. V gene TRBV19 combines with J gene TRBJ1-5; D is ambiguous. Trimming pared 3 bases from V and 4 bases from J, leaving 10 bases between. This CDR3 is 14 amino acids long. The germline gives CDR1 LNHDA, CDR2 SQIVND (reference sequence). The CDR3 DNA reads as TGTGCCAGTAGTATGTCACTACGTAATCAGCCCCAGCATTTT. Encoded protein: CASSMSLRNQPQHF. Filled out from reference TRBV19 and TRBJ1-5, the complete variable domain reads DGGITQSPKYLFRKEGQNVTLSCEQNLNHDAMYWYRQDPGQGLRLIYYSQIVNDFQKGDIAEGYSVSREKKESFPLTVTSAQKNPTAFYLCASSMSLRNQPQHFGDGTRLSIL.

This clonotype was seen ten or more times. The V gene is TRBV2, the J gene TRBJ1-3, with no clear D. V was trimmed by 1 base and J by 1 base, leaving 11 bases between them. The CDR3 runs 16 residues. Germline CDR1 reads SNHLY; CDR2 reads FYNNEI. The chain's CDR3 is CASSEGGQLSGNTIYF. In DNA, the CDR3 is TGTGCCAGCAGTGAAGGAGGCCAGTTATCTGGAAACACCATATATTTT.

This clonotype was counted at least ten times. The V and J genes are TRBV29-1 and TRBJ2-3; 10 bases agree with TRBD1. This CDR3 has 14 residues. V lost 7 bases and J lost 7; bases outside the gene matches: 11. Germline assignment: CDR1 SQVTM and CDR2 ANQGSEA. CDR3 sequence reads: CSAQSGTGVNTQYF. The CDR3 DNA reads as TGCAGCGCTCAGTCTGGGACAGGGGTCAATACGCAGTATTTT.

This clonotype has just a few counts. The chain is built from TRBV18 and TRBJ2-7, with D uncertain. Germline V gene lookup returns CDR1 KGHSH and CDR2 LQKENI. With 2 bases removed from V and 5 bases from J, the gap between germline ends came to 13 bases. The CDR3 runs 14 residues. The CDR3 reads CASSPGPRRDEQYF. The CDR3 bases are TGTGCCAGCTCACCAGGGCCGAGGCGCGACGAGCAGTACTTC.

The chain recombines TRBV20-1 with TRBJ1-2; 9 bases agree with TRBD1. There are 14 residues in the CDR3. Germline V gives CDR1 DFQATT, CDR2 SNEGSKA (reference sequence). V dropped 6 bases and J dropped 6; count of bases not matched to a gene: 11. Here the CDR3 DNA reads TGCAGTGCGGAGGGGGACAGGGTGAAGAATGGCTACACCTTC. It specifies CSAEGDRVKNGYTF.

In its sample, this clonotype was seen many times. The chain recombines TRBV12-3 or TRBV12-4 with TRBJ2-1, with 10 bases matching TRBD2. V lost 2 bases, J lost 6 bases, and 7 bases stayed unmatched. This CDR3 has 16 amino acids. For the CDR3, the DNA is TGTGCCAGCAGTTTAAGACGCCTAGCGGGAGCCAATGAGCAGTTCTTC. Protein product: CASSLRRLAGANEQFF.

This clonotype was recorded at least ten times. The chain is built from TRBV6-2 or TRBV6-3 and TRBJ2-7, with 7 bases aligning to TRBD2. Unmatched junction bases numbered 2, after V lost 9 bases and J lost 3 bases. This CDR3 is 11 amino acids long. Germline CDR1 MNHEY, CDR2 SVGEGT. CDR3 region: CASGGDYEQYF. The CDR3 DNA is TGTGCCAGTGGGGGGGACTACGAGCAGTACTTC.

Comments on this clonotype: This may be a read error: a much more frequent sequence differs by one nucleotide. This rearrangement joins TRBV12-3 or TRBV12-4 to TRBJ2-7; TRBD2 might be the D (5 bases). The CDR3 runs 14 residues. The CDR3 loop reads CASGKTNVSYEQYF. For the CDR3, the DNA is TGTGCTAGTGGCAAGACTAACGTCTCCTACGAGCAGTACTTC.

With regard to this clonotype: The junction does not match germline at one end; this may be a read error. The chain is built from TRBV20-1 and TRBJ2-1, with D unclear. The CDR3 loop spans 15 amino acids. Looked up from germline, CDR1 is DFQATT and CDR2 is SNEGSKA (reference sequence). CDR3 nucleotides: TGCAGTGCTAGAGATGGAATCGGGCGGTCCAATGAGCAGTCCTTC. This translates into CSARDGIGRSNEQSF.

The chain links TRBV6-2 or TRBV6-3 to TRBJ1-5; tentatively, D is TRBD1 (6 bases). The CDR3 is 12 residues long. V was clipped by 5 bases and J by 7 bases, with 9 bases between them. The germline CDR1 and CDR2 sequences are MNHEY and SVGEGT. CDR3 nucleotide sequence: TGTGCCAGCAGTACACAGGGCCAGCCCCAGCATTTT. It specifies CASSTQGQPQHF.

This clonotype has at least ten counts. The chain employs TRBV6-5 and TRBJ1-2; D ambiguous. The length of the CDR3 is 12 residues. From germline, CDR1 is MNHEY and CDR2 SVGAGI. The V and J ends lost 5 bases and 3 bases respectively, with 7 bases between them. CDR3 in amino acids: CASSPSHYGYTF. Written as DNA, the CDR3 is TGTGCCAGCAGTCCGAGTCACTATGGCTACACCTTC.

This clonotype was observed many times. The chain links TRBV20-1 to TRBJ1-4; 7 bases line up with TRBD1. The CDR3 totals 11 residues. CDR1 DFQATT and CDR2 SNEGSKA come from the germline V gene (reference sequence). J gave up 7 bases and V 6 bases, and 2 bases lay outside the gene matches. DNA for the CDR3: TGCAGTGCGCAGGGGGTTGAAAAACTGTTTTTT. The encoded protein is CSAQGVEKLFF.

This clonotype was counted at least ten times. This chain uses TRBV29-1 with TRBJ2-3, with D unresolved. CDR3 length: 13 amino acids. CDR1 and CDR2 (germline): SQVTM, ANQGSEA. Trimming took off 1 base at V and 3 bases at J, with 8 bases between the two ends. CDR3 amino acids: CSVEGRLTDTQYF. The CDR3 coding sequence is TGCAGCGTTGAAGGGCGGCTAACAGATACGCAGTATTTT.

This clonotype was counted at least ten times. The chain is built from TRBV4-2 and TRBJ2-3; TRBD2 matches 10 bases. This CDR3 contains 16 residues. Germline CDR1 LGHNA, CDR2 YNFKEQ. The trim removed 2 bases at V and 6 bases at J, leaving 8 bases unmatched. CDR3 protein: CASSQRLAGGGDTQYF. The CDR3 DNA sequence: TGTGCCAGCAGCCAAAGGTTAGCGGGAGGAGGTGATACGCAGTATTTT.

This clonotype was seen ten or more times. The V and J genes are TRBV11-2 and TRBJ2-5; no reliable D call. CDR3 length equals 13 residues. V was pared by 0 bases and J by 9 bases, with 11 bases between. Germline V lookup: CDR1 SGHAT, CDR2 FQNNGV. The CDR3 DNA sequence: TGTGCCAGCAGCTTAGAGCGGCAGATGGCCCAGTACTTC. Protein: CASSLERQMAQYF.

This clonotype has a handful of counts. This chain uses TRBV6-2 or TRBV6-3 with TRBJ1-5; 9 positions match TRBD1. CDR1 is MNHEY and CDR2 is SVGEGT in the germline V gene. Trimming took 6 bases from V and 5 from J; bases not matched to a gene: 11. This CDR3 is 16 amino acids long. The CDR3 sequence: CASSPGTGSLHQPQHF. The CDR3 DNA reads TGTGCCAGCAGCCCTGGGACAGGGTCATTACATCAGCCCCAGCATTTT.

Worth noting for this clonotype: A much larger clone sits a single nucleotide away, making a read error possible. The gene calls are TRBV5-4 and TRBJ2-6; D is undetermined. The ends were cut back, 1 base at V and 4 bases at J, with 9 bases in the middle. This CDR3 region has 15 residues. CDR1 SGHNT and CDR2 YYREEE come from the germline V gene (reference sequence). The CDR3 coding sequence is TGTGCCAGCAGCTTGATCCTGAGGGGGGCCAACGTCCTGACTTTC. Translation: CASSLILRGANVLTF. The full variable domain, with the rest looked up from reference TRBV5-4 and TRBJ2-6, is ETGVTQSPTHLIKTRGQQVTLRCSSQSGHNTVSWYQQALGQGPQFIFQYYREEENGRGNFPPRFSGLQFPNYSSELNVNALELDDSALYLCASSLILRGANVLTFGAGSRLTVL.

The chain links TRBV5-8 to TRBJ2-3; D is unclear. The V gene lost 4 bases and the J gene lost 3 bases, with 21 bases spanning the gap. Germline-derived CDR1 and CDR2 are SGHTS and YDEGEE. The CDR3 consists of 17 residues. The CDR3, as DNA: TGTGCCAGCAGCCCTGGGATGGCGGCGTCTAGTACAGATACGCAGTATTTT. Translation: CASSPGMAASSTDTQYF.